The 22 T cell receptor beta chains listed next were all sequenced from one sample in a study of blood T cells in healthy people across ages. PCR was performed a second time for about 6 to 11 cycles using a sample-barcoded 5' primer and a J-beta primer mix. TCRdb processed the 5' RACE reads anew with MiXCR; each CDR3 protein has one entry. The table has about 1.5 million distinct CDR3 sequences, about 45% seen once. Source material: blood. The receptors shown here come from a woman aged 18-29 years in good health.

This clonotype was detected only a few times. This chain connects TRBV24-1 to TRBJ2-5, with D unclear. CDR3 length: 13 amino acids. The germline V gene has CDR1 KGHDR and CDR2 SFDVKD. Trimming took off 4 bases at V and 4 bases at J, with 9 bases between the two ends. CDR3 sequence reads: CATSDPLTETQYF. The CDR3 DNA sequence: TGTGCCACCAGTGACCCGCTCACAGAGACCCAGTACTTC.

The V gene is TRBV27, the J gene TRBJ2-5; 7 nucleotides align to TRBD2. Germline V gene sequence: CDR1 MNHEY, CDR2 SMNVEV (reference sequence). Trimming removed 7 bases from V and 0 bases from J; junction bases left unmatched: 8. The CDR3 runs to 15 residues. CDR3 sequence (DNA): TGTGCCAGCACCGAAACGGGGGGATACCAAGAGACCCAGTACTTC. Encoded protein: CASTETGGYQETQYF.

The gene calls are TRBV20-1 and TRBJ1-5, with D tentatively TRBD1 (6 bases). The length of the CDR3 is 16 residues. V dropped 6 bases and J dropped 4 bases, with 22 bases sitting between them. Looked up from germline, CDR1 is DFQATT and CDR2 is SNEGSKA (reference sequence). The CDR3 sequence is CSAILVRGAFNQPQHF. The CDR3, as DNA: TGCAGTGCCATATTGGTGCGGGGGGCTTTTAATCAGCCCCAGCATTTT.

The chain uses TRBV12-3 or TRBV12-4 and TRBJ2-1; 11 bases agree with TRBD2. This CDR3 has 14 residues. Trimming cost V 2 bases and J 12 bases; bases outside gene matches: 6. For the CDR3, the DNA is TGTGCCAGCAGTTTATCGCTAGCGGGAGGTTCGCAGTTCTTC. It encodes CASSLSLAGGSQFF.

Notes on this clonotype: The germline gene is not matched at one end of the junction; a read error may be the cause. The V and J genes are TRBV6-2 or TRBV6-3 and TRBJ2-1; no clear D gene. The CDR3 sequence is 14 residues long. Germline V gene lookup returns CDR1 MNHEY and CDR2 SVGEGT. The CDR3 DNA follows: TGTGCCAGCCGAGTCACCAGCTCCTACAATGAGAAGTTCTTC. This encodes CASRVTSSYNEKFF.

This sequence joins TRBV5-1 and TRBJ2-1; 13 bases agree with TRBD2. CDR1 is SGHRS, CDR2 YFSETQ, per germline. V lost 3 bases and J lost 2; bases outside the gene matches: 2. The CDR3 sequence is 16 residues long. The CDR3 loop reads CASSWTSGGTYNEQFF. CDR3 nucleotide sequence: TGCGCCAGCAGCTGGACTAGCGGGGGAACCTACAATGAGCAGTTCTTC.

This clonotype was counted between two and nine times. J is TRBJ2-3 and V is TRBV12-3 or TRBV12-4, with 7 bases fitting TRBD2. The CDR3 runs to 15 residues. The junction had 12 bases not matched to a gene; V was cut back by 7 bases and J by 5 bases. The DNA of the CDR3 is TGTGCCAGCACCCTAACTGGACTAGTTCAAGATACGCAGTATTTT. Residues: CASTLTGLVQDTQYF.

The chain joins TRBV12-3 or TRBV12-4 to TRBJ1-4; D remains unclear. This CDR3 contains 13 residues. Trimming shortened V by 5 bases and J by 10 bases, and 14 bases separated the two germline ends. CDR3 nucleotide sequence: TGTGCCAGCAGTGTGATCACCTTCGGAAAACTGTTTTTT. The encoded protein is CASSVITFGKLFF.

The chain joins TRBV4-3 to TRBJ2-7; 9 bases are a match to TRBD2. The CDR3 is 17 residues long. The germline gives CDR1 LGHNA, CDR2 YSLEER. The junction had 14 bases not matched to a gene; V was cut back by 1 base and J by 7 bases. The chain's CDR3 is CASSQGLGGGALDEQYF. CDR3 nucleotide sequence: TGCGCCAGCAGCCAAGGTCTGGGCGGGGGGGCCTTGGATGAGCAGTACTTC.

This clonotype came up a few times. V gene TRBV7-9 combines with J gene TRBJ2-7; 9 bases agree with TRBD2. Germline V lookup: CDR1 SEHNR, CDR2 FQNEAQ (reference sequence). The CDR3 is made up of 15 amino acids. V trimming: 2 bases; J trimming: 5 bases; junction bases outside the gene matches: 7. CDR3 sequence: CASSLTGLAGHEQYF. The CDR3 DNA reads TGTGCCAGCAGCTTAACGGGACTAGCTGGGCACGAGCAGTACTTC.

V gene TRBV4-3 combines with J gene TRBJ2-3; the match to TRBD2 covers 9 bases. This CDR3 has 17 amino acids. The junction had 8 bases not matched to a gene; V was cut back by 0 bases and J by 4 bases. CDR1 is LGHNA, CDR2 YSLEER, per germline. The chain's CDR3 is CASSQERLAGNSDTQYF. CDR3 coding DNA: TGCGCCAGCAGCCAAGAGAGGCTAGCGGGGAACTCAGATACGCAGTATTTT.

As concerns this clonotype: Germline and junction disagree at one end, which may indicate a read error. The rearrangement uses TRBV7-9 and TRBJ2-7; TRBD2 matches 9 bases. CDR1 SEHNR and CDR2 FQNEAQ come from the germline V gene (reference sequence). The CDR3 length is 12 residues. This CDR3 reads CASSGGRYEQYF. In DNA form, the CDR3 reads TGTGCTAGCAGCGGGGGGCGCTACGAGCAGTACTTC.

V gene TRBV25-1 combines with J gene TRBJ2-5; TRBD1 aligns across 11 bases. This CDR3 spans 12 amino acids. CDR1 is MGHDK, CDR2 SYGVNS, per germline. With V trimmed by 5 bases and J by 11 bases, 4 bases remained unmatched. CDR3 loop: CASSPRDRGQYF. The CDR3 bases are TGTGCCAGCAGTCCCCGGGACAGGGGGCAGTACTTC.

The chain uses TRBV2 and TRBJ2-3; 8 bases map to TRBD1. The length of the CDR3 is 16 residues. Germline lookup yields CDR1 SNHLY and CDR2 FYNNEI. Losses at the gene ends were 0 bases for V and 9 bases for J; bases not matched to a gene: 11. Written as DNA, the CDR3 is TGTGCCAGCAGTGAAGCTTGGACCCAGGGGGCGGACACGCAGTATTTT. As protein: CASSEAWTQGADTQYF.

The rearrangement links TRBV10-3 to TRBJ2-7; D may be TRBD1 (6 bases). This CDR3 is 18 amino acids long. Germline CDR1 reads ENHRY; CDR2 reads SYGVKD. The ends were cut back, 2 bases at V and 2 bases at J, with 22 bases in the middle. Written as DNA, the CDR3 is TGTGCCATCAGTGAGGTCCCCCGAGGGGGTGGGTTGGCCTACGAGCAGTACTTC. It encodes CAISEVPRGGGLAYEQYF.

This clonotype has just a few counts. The chain recombines TRBV12-3 or TRBV12-4 with TRBJ2-3; D unclear. Trimming removed 5 bases from V and 6 bases from J, with 12 bases in between. The CDR3 covers 13 residues. The CDR3 DNA reads as TGTGCCAGCAGTCTACCTCCCAGGGATACGCAGTATTTT. As protein: CASSLPPRDTQYF.

This chain connects TRBV15 to TRBJ1-5, with D uncertain. The germline V gene has CDR1 LNHNV and CDR2 YYDKDF (reference sequence). This CDR3 region has 15 residues. V was cut by 1 base and J by 2 bases, with 9 bases left in between. The CDR3 loop is CATSRAFGGNQPQHF. The CDR3 DNA reads TGTGCCACCAGCAGAGCGTTCGGGGGCAATCAGCCCCAGCATTTT.

V is TRBV7-8 and J is TRBJ2-7; 7 nucleotides agree with TRBD2. This CDR3 is built from 14 residues. Trimming cost V 0 bases and J 7 bases; bases outside gene matches: 6. The germline CDR1 and CDR2 sequences are SGHVS and FQNEAQ. CDR3 in amino acids: CASSLARGGNEQYF. The CDR3 DNA sequence: TGTGCCAGCAGCTTAGCCCGCGGGGGTAATGAGCAGTACTTC. The full variable domain, in which reference TRBV7-8 and TRBJ2-7 provide the parts outside the CDR3, is GAGVSQSPRYKVAKRGQDVALRCDPISGHVSLFWYQQALGQGPEFLTYFQNEAQLDKSGLPSDRFFAERPEGSVSTLKIQRTQQEDSAVYLCASSLARGGNEQYFGPGTRLTVT.

The rearrangement links TRBV7-9 to TRBJ2-7; D call uncertain. In germline, CDR1 is SEHNR, CDR2 FQNEAQ (reference sequence). V lost 2 bases and J 12 bases, leaving 14 bases between the germline ends. The CDR3 extends over 12 amino acids. The CDR3 DNA reads TGTGCCAGCAGCTTATACCAGGCTCCACCGTACTTC. This gives the protein CASSLYQAPPYF.

The chain employs TRBV3-1 and TRBJ2-1; 7 nucleotides line up with TRBD2. The CDR3 covers 16 residues. The germline V gene encodes CDR1 LGHDT and CDR2 YNNKEL (reference sequence). Trimming at V came to 4 bases and at J to 3 bases, leaving 9 bases not matched to a gene. CDR3 sequence reads: CASSLQTGTNYNEQFF. DNA for the CDR3: TGTGCCAGCAGCCTACAGACCGGGACTAACTACAATGAGCAGTTCTTC.

V and J are TRBV27 and TRBJ1-2; 7 nucleotides align to TRBD1. The CDR3 totals 13 residues. CDR1 and CDR2 from the germline V gene are MNHEY and SMNVEV (reference sequence). V shed 2 bases and J 7 bases; nucleotides not matched to a gene: 4. The CDR3 region is CASSLATGVGYTF. The DNA for the CDR3 is TGTGCCAGCAGTTTAGCAACAGGGGTTGGCTACACCTTC.

This clonotype was observed a handful of times. This chain joins TRBV12-5 and TRBJ2-1; no firm D call. V lost 1 base to trimming and J lost 5 bases, with 6 bases between them. Germline CDR1 is LGHNT and CDR2 is FRNRAP. This CDR3 has 13 amino acids. The CDR3 DNA follows: TGTGCTAGTGGTTTGGGGCCCGACAATGAGCAGTTCTTC. It yields the protein CASGLGPDNEQFF.